The rows below give T cell receptor beta chains drawn from one sample of a study of T-cell memory formation after mild COVID-19. TCRdb re-derived calls from the 5' RACE reads in MiXCR, one entry per CDR3 protein. The sample holds 350,000 to 500,000 distinct CDR3 sequences, more than 15% seen once. The sequencing sample was made of PBMCs or a T cell subset sorted from them (not recorded which). Every receptor here comes from a man younger than 35 who had mild COVID-19 (a few samples of this study predate the infection). Cell type and time point are not known. Each CDR3 is given with its conserved first and last residue. D genes are given only for firm matches. Clone size is stated in some rows and not others, as once, few, many or a class when expanded.

j_gene	v_gene	d_gene	abundance	CDR3aa	CDR3nt
TRBJ2-1	TRBV10-1	TRBD2	.	CASSENPSGGAGNQYNEQFF	TGCGCCAGCAGTGAAAATCCTAGCGGGGGGGCAGGAAATCAGTACAATGAGCAGTTCTTC
TRBJ2-1	TRBV29-1	TRBD2	few	CSVVAGGYEQFF	TGCAGCGTTGTGGCGGGGGGCTATGAGCAGTTCTTC
TRBJ2-5	TRBV20-1	.	.	CSALSGGRRETQYF	TGCAGTGCTCTTTCAGGGGGGCGAAGAGAGACCCAGTACTTC
TRBJ1-4	TRBV10-3	.	few	CATRASQALEKLFF	TGTGCCACCAGGGCCAGCCAAGCCCTAGAAAAACTGTTTTTT
TRBJ2-1	TRBV4-1	.	.	CASSPWRGHNEQFF	TGCGCCAGCAGCCCATGGAGGGGCCACAATGAGCAGTTCTTC
TRBJ1-1	TRBV6-2/TRBV6-3	.	few	CASSYVVIRRWGTEAFF	TGTGCCAGCAGTTACGTGGTAATCAGGCGCTGGGGGACTGAAGCTTTCTTT
TRBJ2-7	TRBV5-1	TRBD1	many	CASSYLRDSSSYEQYF	TGCGCCAGCAGCTACCTTCGGGACAGTAGCTCCTACGAGCAGTACTTC
TRBJ1-5	TRBV7-2	.	.	CASSLKGQGEQPQHF	TGTGCCAGCAGCTTAAAGGGGCAGGGTGAGCAGCCCCAGCATTTT
TRBJ2-7	TRBV10-2	TRBD1	.	CASSPDRGSSYEQYF	TGCGCCAGCAGTCCCGACAGGGGAAGTTCCTACGAGCAGTACTTC
TRBJ2-1	TRBV20-1	TRBD1	few	CSALAPGQGSNEQFF	TGCAGTGCTCTGGCTCCGGGACAGGGCTCGAATGAGCAGTTCTTC
TRBJ2-3	TRBV18	TRBD2	.	CASSPPRSRGSTTDTQYF	TGTGCCAGCTCACCACCGCGGTCGCGGGGGTCGACCACAGATACGCAGTATTTT
TRBJ1-4	TRBV6-5	.	few	CASMRQRSATNEKLFF	TGTGCCAGCATGCGACAGAGGAGTGCAACTAATGAAAAACTGTTTTTT
TRBJ2-2	TRBV29-1	.	few	CSVRGRGGTTGELFF	TGCAGCGTTCGGGGCAGGGGTGGTACCACCGGGGAGCTGTTTTTT
TRBJ2-3	TRBV14	.	.	CASSHPGALTDTQYF	TGTGCCAGCAGCCATCCAGGGGCGCTTACAGATACGCAGTATTTT
TRBJ2-3	TRBV5-1	.	.	CASSAEGRTDTQYF	TGCGCCAGCAGCGCAGAGGGACGCACAGATACGCAGTATTTT
TRBJ1-2	TRBV7-2	.	few	CASSLYREYGYTF	TGTGCCAGCAGCTTATACAGGGAATATGGCTACACCTTC
TRBJ2-3	TRBV4-1	.	few	CASSQNFGDRDTQYF	TGCGCCAGCAGCCAAAATTTTGGGGACCGCGATACGCAGTATTTT
TRBJ2-5	TRBV5-4	.	.	CASSLRSDETQYF	TGTGCCAGCAGCTTGAGGAGCGACGAGACCCAGTACTTC
TRBJ1-1	TRBV6-6	.	.	CASSLGAALEAFF	TGTGCCAGCAGCCTCGGGGCAGCGCTTGAAGCTTTCTTT
TRBJ1-5	TRBV7-3	.	many	CASSLAGEHSQGSRLNGNQPQHF	TGTGCCAGCAGCTTAGCGGGGGAACATAGCCAGGGCAGCCGCTTGAATGGCAATCAGCCCCAGCATTTT